This T cell receptor (beta chain) was sequenced in a study of CD8 T cells in ankylosing spondylitis. Scientists made TCR beta libraries using quantitative 5'-RACE with molecular barcodes. TCRdb re-derived calls from the 5' RACE reads in MiXCR, one entry per CDR3 protein. The sample gives about 510,000 distinct CDR3 sequences, about 5% of which show up once; approximately 3.5% is in the top ten. Findings and limits, study-wide: Disease-linked clones were reportedly significantly enriched in matched ankylosing spondylitis synovial fluid. Relatively rare in peripheral blood, disease-linked clones were also CD8+. A TCR beta motif of eight highly homologous variants appeared characteristic of ankylosing spondylitis blood.

Trimming removed 4 bases at V and 4 bases at J, with 12 bases between. The CDR3 length is 14 residues. Germline CDR1 and CDR2: WSHSY and SAAADI. In this sample, this clonotype turned up a few times. What it recognizes is unknown. The sample consisted of blood, either unsorted or a sorted T cell fraction (not recorded which). J is TRBJ2-3 and V is TRBV10-2, with D uncertain. The TCR comes from a male donor with ankylosing spondylitis. The CDR3 sequence: CASSAANRADTQYF. The CDR3 nucleotides are TGCGCCAGCAGTGCAGCCAATCGGGCAGATACGCAGTATTTT.